One and the same sample provided the 2 T cell receptor beta chains below, sequenced in a study of blood T cells in healthy people across ages. The use of a sample-barcoded 5' primer and a J-beta primer mix characterized a second PCR of about 7 to 12 cycles. In TCRdb, the 5' RACE reads were re-called with MiXCR into one record per CDR3 protein. This table has around 1.5 million distinct CDR3 sequences, around 39% appearing once. Material for sequencing was blood. The receptor source for this set is a woman between 18 and 30 years old in good health.

This clonotype was counted between two and nine times. The genes are TRBV7-8 and TRBJ2-7; D remains unclear. The CDR3 loop spans 14 amino acids. Germline CDR1 SGHVS, CDR2 FQNEAQ. Trimming took off 4 bases at V and 1 base at J, with 11 bases between the two ends. The CDR3 sequence is CASSSLTASYEQYF. CDR3 DNA sequence: TGTGCCAGCAGCTCCTTGACGGCTTCCTACGAGCAGTACTTC.

This clonotype appeared a few times. The chain carries TRBV20-1 and TRBJ1-4, with a possible D match to TRBD1 (5 bases). This CDR3 is 16 amino acids long. Germline V CDR1 and CDR2: DFQATT, SNEGSKA (reference sequence). The V gene lost 0 bases and the J gene lost 6 bases, with 17 bases spanning the gap. The CDR3 DNA sequence: TGCAGTGCTAGAGATCTACCGGGACGGTCGGATGAAAAACTGTTTTTT. It encodes CSARDLPGRSDEKLFF.